This is a list of T cell receptor beta chains from one sample in a study of type 1 regulatory T cells. TCRdb reprocessed the reads via MiXCR and lists one record per CDR3 protein. The sample includes about 68,000 distinct CDR3 sequences, 63% of them seen just once. These receptors are not linked to any known antigen. Sequencing input: cultured T cells, either the whole culture or a sorted T cell fraction (not recorded which). The source is a human donor in good health. Both conserved end residues are part of each CDR3. A D gene is named only where the DNA matches it firmly. Some rows have no size entry. The others give once, few or many, or a class for an expanded clone.

V gene	J gene	D gene	clone size	CDR3 protein	CDR3 DNA
TRBV20-1	TRBJ1-2	TRBD1	.	CSARSRRQGAFYGYTF	TGCAGTGCTAGAAGTAGGCGACAGGGCGCTTTCTATGGCTACACCTTC
TRBV12-3/TRBV12-4	TRBJ2-1	TRBD2	.	CASSFTSGGSYNEQFF	TGTGCCAGCAGTTTCACTAGCGGGGGTTCCTACAATGAGCAGTTCTTC
TRBV6-5	TRBJ1-5	TRBD1	.	CASRPTGVNQPQHF	TGTGCCAGCAGACCTACAGGGGTCAATCAGCCCCAGCACTTT
TRBV28	TRBJ1-2	.	.	CASSPGAFRVYGYTF	TGTGCCAGCAGTCCCGGCGCGTTCCGAGTTTATGGCTACACCTTC
TRBV12-3/TRBV12-4	TRBJ1-6	.	.	CASSYGGSPLHF	TGTGCCAGCAGTTACGGGGGCTCACCCCTCCACTTT
TRBV12-3/TRBV12-4	TRBJ2-5	TRBD2	.	CASSLAGGPETQYF	TGTGCCAGCAGCTTAGCGGGAGGGCCGGAGACCCAGTACTTC
TRBV7-2	TRBJ1-1	.	few	CASSLGPAGTEAFF	TGTGCCAGCAGCTTAGGCCCGGCGGGCACTGAAGCTTTCTTT
TRBV3-1	TRBJ2-7	.	.	CASGNRNEQYF	TGTGCCAGCGGGAACCGAAACGAGCAGTACTTC
TRBV24-1	TRBJ2-5	TRBD1	.	CATRDLPSGTGLWETQYF	TGTGCCACCAGGGACCTACCCTCCGGGACAGGGTTATGGGAGACCCAGTACTTC
TRBV12-3/TRBV12-4	TRBJ1-5	.	once	CASRDAPGKPQHF	TGTGCCAGCAGAGACGCCCCAGGGAAACCCCAGCATTTT